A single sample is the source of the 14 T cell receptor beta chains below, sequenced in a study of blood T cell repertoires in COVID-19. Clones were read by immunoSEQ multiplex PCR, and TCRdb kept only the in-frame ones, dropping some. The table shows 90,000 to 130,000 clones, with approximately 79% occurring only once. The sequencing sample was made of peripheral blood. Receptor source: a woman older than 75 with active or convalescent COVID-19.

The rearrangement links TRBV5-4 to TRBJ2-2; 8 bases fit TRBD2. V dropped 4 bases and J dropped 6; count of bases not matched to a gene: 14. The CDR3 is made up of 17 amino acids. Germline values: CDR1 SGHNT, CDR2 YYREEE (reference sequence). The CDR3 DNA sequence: TGTGCCAGCAGCCGGGGGGCTAGCGGGTTGAAGGCCGGGGAGCTGTTTTTT. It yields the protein CASSRGASGLKAGELFF.

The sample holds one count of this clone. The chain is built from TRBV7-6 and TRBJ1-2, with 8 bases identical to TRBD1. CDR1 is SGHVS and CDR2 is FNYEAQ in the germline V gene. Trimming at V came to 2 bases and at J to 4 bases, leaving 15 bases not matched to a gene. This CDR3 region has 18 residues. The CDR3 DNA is TGTGCCAGCAGCTTATTGACGGACAGGGTTTTTTTAGGCTATGGCTACACCTTC. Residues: CASSLLTDRVFLGYGYTF.

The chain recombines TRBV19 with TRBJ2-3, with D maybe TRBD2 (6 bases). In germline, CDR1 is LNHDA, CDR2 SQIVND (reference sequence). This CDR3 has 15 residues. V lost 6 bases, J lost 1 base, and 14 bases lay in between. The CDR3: CASSRAGTRTDTQYF. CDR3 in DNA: TGTGCCAGTAGCCGGGCGGGGACTCGCACAGATACGCAGTATTTT.

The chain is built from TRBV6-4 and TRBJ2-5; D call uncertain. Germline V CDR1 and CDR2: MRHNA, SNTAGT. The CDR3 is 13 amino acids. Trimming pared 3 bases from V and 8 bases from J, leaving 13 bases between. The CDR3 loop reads CASSEAVGSTQYF. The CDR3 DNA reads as TGTGCCAGCAGTGAGGCCGTCGGGTCAACCCAGTACTTC.

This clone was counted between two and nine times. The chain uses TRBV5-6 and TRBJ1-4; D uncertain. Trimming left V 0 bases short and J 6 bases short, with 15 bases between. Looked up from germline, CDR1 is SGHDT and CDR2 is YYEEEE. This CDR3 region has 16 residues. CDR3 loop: CASSLGRTDFYEKLFF. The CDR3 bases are TGTGCCAGCAGCTTGGGACGGACTGACTTTTATGAAAAACTGTTTTTT.

CDR3 residues: CAWSVWGRAGDTQYF. The CDR3 bases are TGTGCCTGGAGTGTTTGGGGGAGGGCTGGAGATACGCAGTATTTT. The J gene is TRBJ2-3, the V gene TRBV30; 7 bases map to TRBD2. The CDR3 has 15 amino acids. The trim removed 0 bases at V and 5 bases at J, leaving 8 bases unmatched. CDR1 is GTSNPN, CDR2 SVGIG, per germline (reference sequence).

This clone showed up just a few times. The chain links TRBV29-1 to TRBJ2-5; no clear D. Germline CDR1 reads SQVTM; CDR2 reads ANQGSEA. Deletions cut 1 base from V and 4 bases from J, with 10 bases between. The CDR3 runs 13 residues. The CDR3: CSVEVVESETQYF. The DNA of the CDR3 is TGCAGCGTTGAAGTGGTAGAATCAGAGACCCAGTACTTC.

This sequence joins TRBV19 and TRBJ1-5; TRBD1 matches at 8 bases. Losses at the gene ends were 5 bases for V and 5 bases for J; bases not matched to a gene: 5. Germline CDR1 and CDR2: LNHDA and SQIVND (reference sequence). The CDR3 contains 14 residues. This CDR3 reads CASSVRGRDQPQHF. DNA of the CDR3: TGTGCCAGTAGTGTCAGGGGGCGAGATCAGCCCCAGCATTTT.

CDR3 in DNA: TGTGCCAGCAGCTCCCTGGTCGGGGACTATGGCTACACCTTC. It encodes CASSSLVGDYGYTF. The V call is TRBV11-2, the J call TRBJ1-2, with D uncertain. The CDR3 totals 14 residues. Germline V gene lookup returns CDR1 SGHAT and CDR2 FQNNGV. V was cut by 4 bases and J by 3 bases, with 12 bases left in between.

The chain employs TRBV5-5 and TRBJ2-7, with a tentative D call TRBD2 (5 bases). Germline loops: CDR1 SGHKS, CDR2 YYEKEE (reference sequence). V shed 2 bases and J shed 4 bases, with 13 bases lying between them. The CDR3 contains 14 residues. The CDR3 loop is CASSFWASTYEQYF. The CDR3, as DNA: TGTGCCAGCAGCTTTTGGGCTAGCACGTACGAGCAGTACTTC. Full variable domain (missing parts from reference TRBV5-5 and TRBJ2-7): DAGVTQSPTHLIKTRGQQVTLRCSPISGHKSVSWYQQVLGQGPQFIFQYYEKEERGRGNFPDRFSARQFPNYSSELNVNALLLGDSALYLCASSFWASTYEQYFGPGTRLTVT.

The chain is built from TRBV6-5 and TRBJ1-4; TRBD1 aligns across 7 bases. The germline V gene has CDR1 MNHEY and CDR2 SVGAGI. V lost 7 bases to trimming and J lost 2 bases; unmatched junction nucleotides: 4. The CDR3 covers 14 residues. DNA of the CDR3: TGTGCCAGCACCATGACAGGGACTAATGAAAAACTGTTTTTT. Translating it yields CASTMTGTNEKLFF.

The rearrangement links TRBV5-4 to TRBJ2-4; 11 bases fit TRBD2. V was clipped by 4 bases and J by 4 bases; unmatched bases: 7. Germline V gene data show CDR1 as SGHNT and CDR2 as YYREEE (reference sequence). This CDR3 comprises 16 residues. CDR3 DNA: TGTGCCAGCAGCCTCCCCGGGACTAGCGGAAAAAACATTCAGTACTTC. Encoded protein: CASSLPGTSGKNIQYF.

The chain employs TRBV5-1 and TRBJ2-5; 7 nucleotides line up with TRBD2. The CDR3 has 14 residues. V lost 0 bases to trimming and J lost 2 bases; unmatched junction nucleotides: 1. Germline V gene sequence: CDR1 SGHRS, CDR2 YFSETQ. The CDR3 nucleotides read TGCGCCAGCAGCTTGGGTAGCGGGCAAGAGACCCAGTACTTC. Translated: CASSLGSGQETQYF.

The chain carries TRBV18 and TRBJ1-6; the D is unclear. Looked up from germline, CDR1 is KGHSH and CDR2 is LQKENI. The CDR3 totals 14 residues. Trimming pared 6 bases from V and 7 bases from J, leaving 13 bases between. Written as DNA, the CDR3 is TGTGCCAGCTCGGTTGGGCAGCCGAATTCACCCCTCCACTTT. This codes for CASSVGQPNSPLHF.